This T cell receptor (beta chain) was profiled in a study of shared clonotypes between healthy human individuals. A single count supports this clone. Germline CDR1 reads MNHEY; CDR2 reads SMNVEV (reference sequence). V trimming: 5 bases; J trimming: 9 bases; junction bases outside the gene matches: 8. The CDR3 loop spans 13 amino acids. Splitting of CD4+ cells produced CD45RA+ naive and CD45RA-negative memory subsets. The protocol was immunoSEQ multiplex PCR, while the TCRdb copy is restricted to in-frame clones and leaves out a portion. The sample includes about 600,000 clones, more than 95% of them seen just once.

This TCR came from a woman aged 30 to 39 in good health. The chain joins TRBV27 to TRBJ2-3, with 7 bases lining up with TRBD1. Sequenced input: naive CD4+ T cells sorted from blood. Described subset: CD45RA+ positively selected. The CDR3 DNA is TGTGCCAGCAGTCCCCTGGGACAGTTAACGCAGTATTTT. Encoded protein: CASSPLGQLTQYF.